Listed here are 30 T cell receptor beta chains from one sample, sequenced in a study of CD8 T cells in Susac syndrome. It was with random hexamers that 0.5 to 1 ug RNA was reverse transcribed. TCRdb re-called the immunoSEQ multiplex PCR reads through MiXCR, storing one row per CDR3 protein. Among approximately 120,000 distinct CDR3 sequences, around 93% were seen once, and the ten largest hold approximately 0.12%. Sequenced material: CD8+ T cells from PBMCs. The origin of the receptors is a human donor in good health.

The gene calls are TRBV19 and TRBJ2-6; TRBD1 matches 8 bases. The V segment lost 5 bases and the J segment 0 bases; nucleotides outside the gene matches: 6. Per the germline V gene, CDR1 is LNHDA and CDR2 is SQIVND (reference sequence). This CDR3 has 17 amino acids. In nucleotides, the CDR3 is TGTGCCAGTAGTCCCGCTGGACAGGGCTCTGGGGCCAACGTCCTGACTTTC. Protein sequence: CASSPAGQGSGANVLTF.

V gene TRBV4-3 combines with J gene TRBJ2-2; D unresolved. CDR1 is LGHNA, CDR2 YSLEER, per germline. This CDR3 has 15 residues. V was trimmed by 0 bases and J by 1 base, leaving 6 bases between them. The CDR3 region is CASSQDHLNTGELFF. DNA for the CDR3: TGCGCCAGCAGCCAAGACCATCTGAACACCGGGGAGCTGTTTTTT.

This rearrangement joins TRBV28 to TRBJ1-1, with unresolved D. The CDR3 spans 15 residues. Germline loops: CDR1 MDHEN, CDR2 SYDVKM. Deletions cut 6 bases from V and 0 bases from J, with 14 bases between. Here the CDR3 DNA reads TGTGCCAGCAGCGATCCCTCTGTTATGAACACTGAAGCTTTCTTT. Translated: CASSDPSVMNTEAFF.

The genes are TRBV11-2 and TRBJ2-6; D may be TRBD1 (6 bases). Germline V gene sequence: CDR1 SGHAT, CDR2 FQNNGV. V lost 5 bases, J lost 2 bases, and 28 bases lay in between. The CDR3 covers 21 residues. This CDR3 reads CASSVRLKATGRLTGANVLTF. In DNA, the CDR3 is TGTGCCAGCAGCGTCCGACTCAAGGCAACAGGGAGATTAACTGGGGCCAACGTCCTGACTTTC.

V usage is TRBV3-1 and J usage is TRBJ1-1; TRBD1 might be the D (5 bases). Germline values: CDR1 LGHDT, CDR2 YNNKEL (reference sequence). Between the trimmed V and J ends, which lost 4 bases and 1 base, there was a span of 13 bases. This CDR3 contains 15 residues. The CDR3 protein is CASSRAFTGNTEAFF. The CDR3 nucleotides are TGTGCCAGCAGCCGTGCGTTTACAGGGAACACTGAAGCTTTCTTT.

CDR3 amino acids: CASSFGTSGGGIGEQFF. CDR3 nucleotides: TGTGCCAGCAGCTTTGGAACTAGCGGGGGGGGTATTGGTGAGCAGTTCTTC. The chain is built from TRBV7-2 and TRBJ2-1; 13 bases match TRBD2. V trimming: 3 bases; J trimming: 9 bases; junction bases outside the gene matches: 11. Germline CDR1 SGHTA, CDR2 FQGNSA. The length of the CDR3 is 17 residues.

The genes are TRBV13 and TRBJ2-7, with 10 bases identical to TRBD1. The V and J ends lost 5 bases and 3 bases, in that order; junction bases with no gene match: 4. Germline CDR1 is PRHDT and CDR2 is FYEKMQ (reference sequence). CDR3 length: 14 residues. The CDR3 nucleotides read TGTGCCAGCAGCCCCGGGACAGGGGACTACGAGCAGTACTTC. Translation gives CASSPGTGDYEQYF.

The gene calls are TRBV3-1 and TRBJ1-1; D is perhaps TRBD1 (6 bases). The CDR3 runs 15 residues. Germline values: CDR1 LGHDT, CDR2 YNNKEL (reference sequence). V was pared by 7 bases and J by 2 bases, with 17 bases between. The CDR3 DNA reads as TGTGCCAGCATTCGACAGGAGGTTGGTAACACTGAAGCTTTCTTT. This translates into CASIRQEVGNTEAFF.

V and J are TRBV4-2 and TRBJ2-3, with 13 positions matching TRBD2. V lost 4 bases to trimming and J lost 3 bases; unmatched junction nucleotides: 16. CDR3 length: 20 amino acids. The germline V gene has CDR1 LGHNA and CDR2 YNFKEQ. CDR3 DNA: TGTGCCAGCAGCCTCAACACCAGGACTAGCGGGGGAATCGGGACAGATACGCAGTATTTT. This gives the protein CASSLNTRTSGGIGTDTQYF.

The chain couples TRBV7-2 to TRBJ1-1, with unresolved D. CDR1 and CDR2 (germline): SGHTA, FQGNSA. Trimming shortened V by 0 bases and J by 2 bases, and 7 bases separated the two germline ends. The CDR3 consists of 14 residues. The CDR3 DNA is TGTGCCAGCAGCTTAGCGGATTTAAACACTGAAGCTTTCTTT. Its translation is CASSLADLNTEAFF.

This clonotype turned up a few times. CDR3 nucleotides: TGTGCCAGCGGATTTATGAGCAATCAGCCCCAGCATTTT. Protein: CASGFMSNQPQHF. The chain couples TRBV2 to TRBJ1-5; D is unclear. CDR3 length equals 13 residues. From germline, CDR1 is SNHLY and CDR2 FYNNEI. Trimming stripped 8 bases from V and 1 base from J, with 9 bases between.

This chain links TRBV6-5 with TRBJ2-7; 12 bases map to TRBD2. Trimming removed 2 bases from V and 9 bases from J; junction bases left unmatched: 14. Germline V gene data show CDR1 as MNHEY and CDR2 as SVGAGI. The CDR3 covers 17 residues. The CDR3 coding sequence is TGTGCCAGCAGTTACGTTTCCCGGACTAGCGGGGTAGAGAGGCAGTACTTC. Translation: CASSYVSRTSGVERQYF.

The chain has TRBV5-6 and TRBJ1-6; the match to TRBD1 covers 8 bases. V dropped 3 bases and J dropped 7; count of bases not matched to a gene: 0. The CDR3 contains 13 residues. Per germline, CDR1 SGHDT and CDR2 YYEEEE. CDR3 in amino acids: CASSWTGNSPLHF. In nucleotides, the CDR3 is TGTGCCAGCAGCTGGACAGGGAATTCACCCCTCCACTTT.

This clonotype was detected once. The chain combines TRBV12-3 or TRBV12-4 with TRBJ2-3; D gene uncertain. CDR3 length: 15 residues. V shed 4 bases and J shed 2 bases, with 13 bases lying between them. The CDR3 sequence is CASSSRQDYTDTQYF. CDR3 DNA sequence: TGTGCCAGCAGTTCCCGACAAGATTACACAGATACGCAGTATTTT.

V and J are TRBV5-1 and TRBJ1-1; D call uncertain. V gave up 0 bases and J gave up 7 bases, with 7 bases separating them. This CDR3 region has 12 residues. Germline loops: CDR1 SGHRS, CDR2 YFSETQ. The CDR3 DNA reads TGCGCCAGCAGCTTGGTTGGGGTTGAAGCTTTCTTT. This codes for CASSLVGVEAFF. Combining the CDR3 with reference TRBV5-1 and TRBJ1-1 gives the whole variable domain KAGVTQTPRYLIKTRGQQVTLSCSPISGHRSVSWYQQTPGQGLQFLFEYFSETQRNKGNFPGRFSGRQFSNSRSEMNVSTLELGDSALYLCASSLVGVEAFFGQGTRLTVV.

V usage is TRBV19 and J usage is TRBJ2-3; D is undetermined. Germline loops: CDR1 LNHDA, CDR2 SQIVND (reference sequence). CDR3 length: 13 amino acids. V dropped 8 bases and J dropped 0 bases, with 9 bases sitting between them. CDR3: CASGATSTDTQYF. The DNA of the CDR3 is TGTGCCAGTGGCGCCACGAGCACAGATACGCAGTATTTT. Variable domain in full (rest from reference TRBV19 and TRBJ2-3): DGGITQSPKYLFRKEGQNVTLSCEQNLNHDAMYWYRQDPGQGLRLIYYSQIVNDFQKGDIAEGYSVSREKKESFPLTVTSAQKNPTAFYLCASGATSTDTQYFGPGTRLTVL.

This chain links TRBV19 with TRBJ1-1; D is ambiguous. V dropped 5 bases and J dropped 0 bases, with 13 bases sitting between them. The CDR3 consists of 15 residues. Germline V CDR1 and CDR2: LNHDA, SQIVND (reference sequence). Here the CDR3 reads CASSLQAALNTEAFF. The CDR3 DNA follows: TGTGCCAGTAGTCTTCAGGCGGCACTGAACACTGAAGCTTTCTTT.

V is TRBV6-2 or TRBV6-3 and J is TRBJ1-2, with D uncertain. The germline V gene encodes CDR1 MNHEY and CDR2 SVGEGT. CDR3 length: 13 amino acids. The ends were cut back, 2 bases at V and 4 bases at J, with 8 bases in the middle. The CDR3 DNA reads as TGTGCCAGCAGTTACGGCAGCACCTATGGCTACACCTTC. This translates into CASSYGSTYGYTF.

CDR3 in amino acids: CAWSSGVSDNEQFF. CDR3 nucleotides: TGTGCCTGGAGTTCCGGGGTTTCGGACAATGAGCAGTTCTTC. The rearrangement uses TRBV30 and TRBJ2-1; D might be TRBD2 (5 bases). This CDR3 has 14 amino acids. CDR1 and CDR2 from the germline V gene are GTSNPN and SVGIG (reference sequence). Trimming shortened V by 2 bases and J by 5 bases, and 13 bases separated the two germline ends. The entire variable domain, with the rest obtained from reference TRBV30 and TRBJ2-1, is as follows: SQTIHQWPATLVQPVGSPLSLECTVEGTSNPNLYWYRQAAGRGLQLLFYSVGIGQISSEVPQNLSASRPQDRQFILSSKKLLLSDSGFYLCAWSSGVSDNEQFFGPGTRLTVL.

V gene TRBV7-8 combines with J gene TRBJ1-1, with a possible D match to TRBD1 (5 bases). This CDR3 has 18 amino acids. Trimming removed 5 bases from V and 2 bases from J, with 24 bases in between. From germline, CDR1 is SGHVS and CDR2 FQNEAQ. CDR3 DNA sequence: TGTGCCAGCAGCAGAAGCCGGATTAGAACGGGGCGAAACACTGAAGCTTTCTTT. It yields the protein CASSRSRIRTGRNTEAFF.

The chain employs TRBV4-3 and TRBJ1-5; D perhaps matches TRBD1 (5 bases). Trimming removed 0 bases at V and 6 bases at J, with 12 bases between. The CDR3 contains 15 residues. Germline V gives CDR1 LGHNA, CDR2 YSLEER. The CDR3 sequence: CASSQDSQGGQPQHF. The CDR3, as DNA: TGCGCCAGCAGCCAAGATTCGCAGGGCGGTCAGCCCCAGCATTTT.

The chain has TRBV20-1 and TRBJ2-7, with D perhaps matching TRBD1 or TRBD2 (6 bases each). Germline V gene data show CDR1 as DFQATT and CDR2 as SNEGSKA (reference sequence). Trimming removed 6 bases from V and 2 bases from J, with 20 bases in between. This CDR3 has 15 residues. The CDR3 sequence is CSAVGTGTGPYEQYF. CDR3 bases: TGCAGTGCGGTGGGTACAGGGACTGGCCCCTACGAGCAGTACTTC.

The chain employs TRBV7-2 and TRBJ1-5; D might be TRBD1 (5 bases). CDR1 is SGHTA and CDR2 is FQGNSA in the germline V gene. The CDR3 runs 13 residues. Trimming took 5 bases from V and 5 from J, leaving 10 bases between them. CDR3 residues: CASSPVGDQPQHF. The CDR3 DNA follows: TGTGCCAGCAGCCCAGTAGGGGATCAGCCCCAGCATTTT.

V is TRBV19 and J is TRBJ1-2, with D perhaps matching TRBD1 (5 bases). The CDR3 covers 13 residues. Germline CDR1 reads LNHDA; CDR2 reads SQIVND (reference sequence). V was cut by 3 bases and J by 5 bases, with 10 bases left in between. DNA for the CDR3: TGTGCCAGTAGTATCAGGGATGGGTATGGCTACACCTTC. Protein: CASSIRDGYGYTF.

This rearrangement joins TRBV7-2 to TRBJ1-2; possible D gene TRBD1, 5 bases. The CDR3 runs to 19 residues. The V and J ends lost 7 bases and 3 bases respectively, with 30 bases between them. The germline V gene encodes CDR1 SGHTA and CDR2 FQGNSA. CDR3 nucleotides: TGTGCCAGCACCACTGCCGCCTTTTCTATCTCGGGACGGGACTATGGCTACACCTTC. Translation gives CASTTAAFSISGRDYGYTF.

The chain links TRBV28 to TRBJ1-5; no firm D call. Trimming took 3 bases from V and 4 from J, leaving 13 bases between them. The CDR3 totals 15 residues. CDR1 is MDHEN, CDR2 SYDVKM, per germline. CDR3 amino acids: CASSFLAAPNQPQHF. The CDR3 DNA follows: TGTGCCAGCAGTTTCCTGGCAGCACCGAATCAGCCCCAGCATTTT. The whole variable domain, remainder taken from reference TRBV28 and TRBJ1-5, is DVKVTQSSRYLVKRTGEKVFLECVQDMDHENMFWYRQDPGLGLRLIYFSYDVKMKEKGDIPEGYSVSREKKERFSLILESASTNQTSMYLCASSFLAAPNQPQHFGDGTRLSIL.

This rearrangement joins TRBV30 to TRBJ2-7; 12 nucleotides match TRBD1. Germline CDR1 GTSNPN, CDR2 SVGIG (reference sequence). This CDR3 has 14 residues. V was pared by 4 bases and J by 6 bases, with 7 bases of the junction left unmatched. CDR3 sequence (DNA): TGTGCCTGGATCGCCGGGACAGGGGGCGTCGAGCAGTACTTC. Its protein product is CAWIAGTGGVEQYF.

This clonotype appeared a few times. V usage is TRBV3-1 and J usage is TRBJ2-7; D could derive from TRBD1 or TRBD2 (5 bases each). V lost 4 bases, J lost 2 bases, and 15 bases lay in between. The CDR3 sequence is 15 residues long. Germline V CDR1 and CDR2: LGHDT, YNNKEL (reference sequence). DNA for the CDR3: TGTGCCAGCAGCCCCCGGCAGGGAGATACCTACGAGCAGTACTTC. Translation: CASSPRQGDTYEQYF.

The rearrangement joins TRBV20-1 to TRBJ2-5; 10 positions match TRBD2. The germline gives CDR1 DFQATT, CDR2 SNEGSKA (reference sequence). The V gene end was trimmed by 5 bases and the J gene end by 5 bases; junction bases not matched to a gene: 17. The CDR3 has 17 amino acids. This CDR3 reads CSAQTAGRLAGRETQYF. DNA of the CDR3: TGCAGTGCTCAAACCGCCGGGAGACTAGCGGGTAGGGAGACCCAGTACTTC.

The chain carries TRBV10-3 and TRBJ2-5; possibly TRBD1 for D (5 bases). V was trimmed by 0 bases and J by 5 bases, leaving 10 bases between them. This CDR3 is built from 14 residues. CDR1 is ENHRY and CDR2 is SYGVKD in the germline V gene. The CDR3 loop is CAISESRPGETQYF. The CDR3, as DNA: TGTGCCATCAGTGAGTCGCGACCAGGGGAGACCCAGTACTTC.